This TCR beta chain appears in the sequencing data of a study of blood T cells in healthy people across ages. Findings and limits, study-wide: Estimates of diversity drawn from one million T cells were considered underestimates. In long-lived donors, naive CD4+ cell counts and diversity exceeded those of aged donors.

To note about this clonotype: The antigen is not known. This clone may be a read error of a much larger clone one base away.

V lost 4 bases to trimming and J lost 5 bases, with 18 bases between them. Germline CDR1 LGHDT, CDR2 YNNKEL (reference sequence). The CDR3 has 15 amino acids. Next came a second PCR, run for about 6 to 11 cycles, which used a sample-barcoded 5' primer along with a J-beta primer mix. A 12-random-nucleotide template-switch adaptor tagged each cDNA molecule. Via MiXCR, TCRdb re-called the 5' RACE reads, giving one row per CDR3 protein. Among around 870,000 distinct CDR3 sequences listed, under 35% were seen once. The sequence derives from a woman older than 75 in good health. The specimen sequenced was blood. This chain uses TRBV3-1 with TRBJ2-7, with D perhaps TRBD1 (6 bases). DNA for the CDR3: TGTGCCAGCAGCCGTTTCAGGGGTTCGGGAAACGAGCAGTACTTC. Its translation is CASSRFRGSGNEQYF.